One and the same sample provided the 14 T cell receptor beta chains below, sequenced in a study of T cells in Graves' hyperthyroidism and ophthalmopathy. Amplification targeted TCR beta CDR3 regions from RNA transcripts. The HTBI primer set drove a first-round RT-PCR of the TCR CDR3. TCRdb ran MiXCR on the multiplex PCR reads and lists one entry per CDR3 protein. The table records under 550,000 distinct CDR3 sequences, about 20% of them present only once. The sequenced material came from blood. All receptors come from a man aged 35 to 55 with Graves' ophthalmopathy.

In this sample, this clonotype turned up once. A read error may be the cause here, since a much bigger clone is one base away. V and J are TRBV30 and TRBJ2-7; 7 bases map to TRBD2. J lost 1 base, V lost 5 bases, and 5 bases had no gene match. The length of the CDR3 is 13 residues. Germline V gene data show CDR1 as GTSNPN and CDR2 as SVGIG (reference sequence). CDR3 sequence: CAWAWGGSYEQYF. The CDR3 nucleotides are TGTGCCTGGGCCTGGGGGGGTTCCTACGAGCAGTACTTC. Full variable domain (missing parts from reference TRBV30 and TRBJ2-7): SQTIHQWPATLVQPVGSPLSLECTVEGTSNPNLYWYRQAAGRGLQLLFYSVGIGQISSEVPQNLSASRPQDRQFILSSKKLLLSDSGFYLCAWAWGGSYEQYFGPGTRLTVT.

This clonotype was detected ten times or more. V usage is TRBV30 and J usage is TRBJ1-1, with D hard to call. V lost 4 bases to trimming and J lost 5 bases, with 14 bases between them. From germline, CDR1 is GTSNPN and CDR2 SVGIG (reference sequence). The CDR3 covers 13 residues. CDR3 bases: TGTGCCTGGATGATACACCTAAGAACTGAAGCTTTCTTT. It codes for CAWMIHLRTEAFF.

A few counts support this clonotype. This chain uses TRBV29-1 with TRBJ1-2; perhaps TRBD1 as D (5 bases). The CDR3 is 12 amino acids. Germline V gene data show CDR1 as SQVTM and CDR2 as ANQGSEA. V shed 6 bases and J shed 8 bases, with 16 bases lying between them. CDR3 amino acids: CSVQDQGKGYTF. CDR3 DNA: TGCAGCGTCCAAGACCAGGGAAAGGGCTACACCTTC.

The V call is TRBV27, the J call TRBJ2-3; D is perhaps TRBD1 or TRBD2 (5 bases each). Per the germline V gene, CDR1 is MNHEY and CDR2 is SMNVEV (reference sequence). The germline V and J ends were trimmed by 8 bases and 2 bases, with 17 bases remaining between them. This CDR3 has 15 residues. CDR3 sequence (DNA): TGTGCCAGCCTCCCCTTGGGGGACCCCACAGATACGCAGTATTTT. Protein product: CASLPLGDPTDTQYF.

Only a few counts were recorded for this clonotype. The chain joins TRBV6-1 to TRBJ1-2; D gene ambiguous. The germline CDR1 and CDR2 sequences are MNHNS and SASEGT. The ends were cut back, 3 bases at V and 9 bases at J, with 11 bases in the middle. This CDR3 contains 12 residues. The CDR3 nucleotides read TGTGCCAGCAGTGAGGCGGCTCGGCGCTACACCTTC. It yields the protein CASSEAARRYTF.

This clonotype has a count of ten or more. The chain is built from TRBV20-1 and TRBJ2-7, with TRBD2 matching 7 bases. V shed 4 bases and J 2 bases; nucleotides not matched to a gene: 8. The CDR3 totals 14 residues. The germline V gene encodes CDR1 DFQATT and CDR2 SNEGSKA (reference sequence). The CDR3 DNA reads TGCAGTGCTAATAAGCGGGGCGAGGCCTACGAGCAGTACTTC. Translating it yields CSANKRGEAYEQYF.

This clonotype was detected many times. The chain employs TRBV28 and TRBJ1-2, with unresolved D. With 3 bases removed from V and 5 bases from J, the gap between germline ends came to 16 bases. CDR1 is MDHEN and CDR2 is SYDVKM in the germline V gene. This CDR3 region has 15 residues. The CDR3: CASSFPPPTAYGYTF. For the CDR3, the DNA is TGTGCCAGCAGTTTCCCACCCCCGACTGCTTATGGCTACACCTTC.

The gene calls are TRBV12-3 or TRBV12-4 and TRBJ1-3; D may be TRBD1 (6 bases). The CDR3 contains 16 residues. V gave up 3 bases and J gave up 3 bases, with 15 bases separating them. As DNA, the CDR3 is TGTGCCAGCAGTTTCCACAGGGCCATTATTGGAAACACCATATATTTT. Protein product: CASSFHRAIIGNTIYF.

This clonotype was detected many times. This chain links TRBV7-8 with TRBJ2-5; 7 bases agree with TRBD2. Germline values: CDR1 SGHVS, CDR2 FQNEAQ. The V gene end was trimmed by 4 bases and the J gene end by 2 bases; junction bases not matched to a gene: 4. The CDR3 loop spans 14 amino acids. In nucleotides, the CDR3 is TGTGCCAGCAGCTCCACTAGCGTTCAAGAGACCCAGTACTTC. This gives the protein CASSSTSVQETQYF.

This clonotype appeared a few times. The CDR3 DNA is TGTGCCACCCAACGCAACAGGGGGCGTCAGGAGTACCAAGAGACCCAGTACTTC. It specifies CATQRNRGRQEYQETQYF. This rearrangement joins TRBV10-3 to TRBJ2-5, with 9 bases fitting TRBD1. V trimming: 10 bases; J trimming: 0 bases; junction bases outside the gene matches: 18. The CDR3 has 18 amino acids. Germline-derived CDR1 and CDR2 are ENHRY and SYGVKD.

This rearrangement joins TRBV6-1 to TRBJ1-2, with D maybe TRBD1 (6 bases). Trimming took 2 bases from V and 5 from J, leaving 9 bases between them. The CDR3 has 13 residues. CDR1 is MNHNS and CDR2 is SASEGT in the germline V gene. This CDR3 is CASSELTGYGYTF. The DNA of the CDR3 is TGTGCCAGCAGTGAATTAACAGGGTATGGCTACACCTTC.

This clonotype was counted between two and nine times. This sequence joins TRBV5-1 and TRBJ1-6; 9 bases line up with TRBD1. This CDR3 is built from 16 residues. J gave up 7 bases and V 0 bases, and 5 bases lay outside the gene matches. Germline assignment: CDR1 SGHRS and CDR2 YFSETQ. CDR3 sequence: CASSLDRGPPNSPLHF. The CDR3 nucleotides are TGCGCCAGCAGCTTGGACAGGGGGCCACCCAATTCACCCCTCCACTTT. Full variable domain (outside the CDR3, taken from reference TRBV5-1 and TRBJ1-6): KAGVTQTPRYLIKTRGQQVTLSCSPISGHRSVSWYQQTPGQGLQFLFEYFSETQRNKGNFPGRFSGRQFSNSRSEMNVSTLELGDSALYLCASSLDRGPPNSPLHFGNGTRLTVT.

This sequence joins TRBV6-1 and TRBJ1-2; perhaps TRBD1 as D (5 bases). The germline V gene has CDR1 MNHNS and CDR2 SASEGT. The CDR3 is 13 amino acids. Trimming pared 1 base from V and 12 bases from J, leaving 15 bases between. CDR3 bases: TGTGCCAGCAGTGAAGGGCAGGGACTCGGGAACACCTTC. Translated: CASSEGQGLGNTF.

On this clonotype itself: A much more abundant neighbour one base away suggests this may be a read error. This rearrangement joins TRBV20-1 to TRBJ2-5, with 7 bases fitting TRBD1. The CDR3 covers 14 residues. Germline assignment: CDR1 DFQATT and CDR2 SNEGSKA (reference sequence). DNA for the CDR3: TGCAGTGCTATTACCCGGGACAGCCAAGAGACCCAGTGCTTC. This translates into CSAITRDSQETQCF.